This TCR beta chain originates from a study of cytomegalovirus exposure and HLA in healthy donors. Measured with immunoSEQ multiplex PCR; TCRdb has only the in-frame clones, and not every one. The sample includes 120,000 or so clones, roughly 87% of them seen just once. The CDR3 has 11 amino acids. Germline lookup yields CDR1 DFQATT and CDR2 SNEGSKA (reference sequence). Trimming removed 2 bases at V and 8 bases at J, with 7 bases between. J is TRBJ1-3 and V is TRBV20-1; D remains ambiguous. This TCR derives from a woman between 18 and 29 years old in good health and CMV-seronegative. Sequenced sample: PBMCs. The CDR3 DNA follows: TGCAGTGCTAGATGGGAGGACACCATATATTTT. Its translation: CSARWEDTIYF.